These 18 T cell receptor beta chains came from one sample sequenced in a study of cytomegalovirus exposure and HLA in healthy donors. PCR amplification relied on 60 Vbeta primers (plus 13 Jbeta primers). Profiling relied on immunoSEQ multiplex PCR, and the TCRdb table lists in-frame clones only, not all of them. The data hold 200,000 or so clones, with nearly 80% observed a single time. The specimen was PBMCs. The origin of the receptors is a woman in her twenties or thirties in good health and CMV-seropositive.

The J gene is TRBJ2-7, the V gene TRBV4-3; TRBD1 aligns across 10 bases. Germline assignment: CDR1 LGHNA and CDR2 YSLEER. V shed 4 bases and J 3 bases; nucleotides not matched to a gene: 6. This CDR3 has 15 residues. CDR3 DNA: TGCGCCAGCAGCCCTGCGGGACAGGGGATCTACGAGCAGTACTTC. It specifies CASSPAGQGIYEQYF.

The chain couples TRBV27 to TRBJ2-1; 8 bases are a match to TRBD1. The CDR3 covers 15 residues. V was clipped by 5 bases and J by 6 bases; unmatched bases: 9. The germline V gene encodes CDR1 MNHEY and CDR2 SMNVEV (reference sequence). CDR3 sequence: CASSLTWTGSNEQFF. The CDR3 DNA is TGTGCCAGCAGTCTCACCTGGACAGGGAGCAATGAGCAGTTCTTC.

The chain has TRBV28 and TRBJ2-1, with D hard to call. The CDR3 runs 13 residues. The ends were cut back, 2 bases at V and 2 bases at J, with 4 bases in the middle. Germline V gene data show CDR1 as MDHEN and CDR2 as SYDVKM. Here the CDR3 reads CASSLVAYNEQFF. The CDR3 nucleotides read TGTGCCAGCAGTTTAGTAGCCTACAATGAGCAGTTCTTC.

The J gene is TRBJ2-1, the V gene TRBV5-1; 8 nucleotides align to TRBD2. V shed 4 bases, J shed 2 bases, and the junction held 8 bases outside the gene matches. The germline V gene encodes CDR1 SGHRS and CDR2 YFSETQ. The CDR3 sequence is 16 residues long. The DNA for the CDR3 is TGCGCCAGCAGCCAGCGTCCGGGGGGGACCTACAATGAGCAGTTCTTC. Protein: CASSQRPGGTYNEQFF.

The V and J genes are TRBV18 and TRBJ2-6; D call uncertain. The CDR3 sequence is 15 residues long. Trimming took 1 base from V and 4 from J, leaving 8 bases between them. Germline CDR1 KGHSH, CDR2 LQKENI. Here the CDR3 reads CASSPLQLGANVLTF. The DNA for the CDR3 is TGTGCCAGCTCACCACTCCAACTCGGGGCCAACGTCCTGACTTTC.

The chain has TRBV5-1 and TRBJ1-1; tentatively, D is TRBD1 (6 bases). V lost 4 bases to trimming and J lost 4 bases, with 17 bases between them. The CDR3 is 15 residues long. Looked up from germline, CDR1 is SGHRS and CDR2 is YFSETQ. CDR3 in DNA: TGCGCCAGCAGCGGCGACAGGATAACTAGCACTGAAGCTTTCTTT. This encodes CASSGDRITSTEAFF.

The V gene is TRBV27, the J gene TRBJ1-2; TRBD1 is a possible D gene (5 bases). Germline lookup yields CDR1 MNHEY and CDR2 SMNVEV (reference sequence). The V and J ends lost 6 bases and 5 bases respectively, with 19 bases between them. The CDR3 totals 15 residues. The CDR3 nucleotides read TGTGCCAGCAGCCAAAACGGGGGACTGAAGTATGGCTACACCTTC. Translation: CASSQNGGLKYGYTF.

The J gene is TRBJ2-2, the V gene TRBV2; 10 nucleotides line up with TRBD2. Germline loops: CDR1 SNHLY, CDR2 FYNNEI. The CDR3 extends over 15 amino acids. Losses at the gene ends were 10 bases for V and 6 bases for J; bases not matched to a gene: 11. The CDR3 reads CAIFKGLAGAGELFF. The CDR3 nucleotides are TGTGCCATCTTTAAGGGGCTAGCGGGGGCCGGGGAGCTGTTTTTT. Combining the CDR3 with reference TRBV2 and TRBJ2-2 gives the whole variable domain EPEVTQTPSHQVTQMGQEVILRCVPISNHLYFYWYRQILGQKVEFLVSFYNNEISEKSEIFDDQFSVERPDGSNFTLKIRSTKLEDSAMYFCAIFKGLAGAGELFFGEGSRLTVL.

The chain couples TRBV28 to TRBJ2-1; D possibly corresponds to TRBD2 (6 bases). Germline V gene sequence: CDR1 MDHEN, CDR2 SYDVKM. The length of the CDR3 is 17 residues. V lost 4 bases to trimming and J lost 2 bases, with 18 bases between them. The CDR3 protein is CASSSQYGGETYNEQFF. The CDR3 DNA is TGTGCCAGCAGTTCACAATATGGAGGGGAGACCTACAATGAGCAGTTCTTC.

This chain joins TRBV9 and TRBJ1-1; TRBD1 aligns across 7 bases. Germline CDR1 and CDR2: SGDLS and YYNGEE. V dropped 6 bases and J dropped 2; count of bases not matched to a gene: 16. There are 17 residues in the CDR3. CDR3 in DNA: TGTGCCAGCAACGTGGTTCCTTTGGGGGACAGCAACACTGAAGCTTTCTTT. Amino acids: CASNVVPLGDSNTEAFF.

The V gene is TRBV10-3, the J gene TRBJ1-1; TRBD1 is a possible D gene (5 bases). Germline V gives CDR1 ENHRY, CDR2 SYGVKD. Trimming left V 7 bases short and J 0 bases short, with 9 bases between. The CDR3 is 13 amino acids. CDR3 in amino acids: CAIIQDMNTEAFF. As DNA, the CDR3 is TGTGCCATCATACAGGATATGAACACTGAAGCTTTCTTT.

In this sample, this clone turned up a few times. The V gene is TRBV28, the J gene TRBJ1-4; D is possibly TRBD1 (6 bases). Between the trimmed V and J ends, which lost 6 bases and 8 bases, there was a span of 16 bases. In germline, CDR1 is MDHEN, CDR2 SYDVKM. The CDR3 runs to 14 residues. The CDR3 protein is CASSDYTGSEKLFF. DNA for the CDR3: TGTGCCAGCAGCGATTATACAGGGTCGGAAAAACTGTTTTTT.

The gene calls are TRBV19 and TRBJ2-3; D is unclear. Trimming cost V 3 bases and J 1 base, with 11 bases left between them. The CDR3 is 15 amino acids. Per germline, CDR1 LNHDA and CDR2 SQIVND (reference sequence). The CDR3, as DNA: TGTGCCAGTAGTATTTGGCAGGCCCGCACAGATACGCAGTATTTT. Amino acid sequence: CASSIWQARTDTQYF.

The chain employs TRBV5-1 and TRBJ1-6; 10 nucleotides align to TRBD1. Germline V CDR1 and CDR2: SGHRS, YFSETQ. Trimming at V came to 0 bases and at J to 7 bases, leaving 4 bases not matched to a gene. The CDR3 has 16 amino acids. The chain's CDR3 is CASSLAKGQGNSPLHF. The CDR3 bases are TGCGCCAGCAGCTTGGCCAAGGGACAGGGGAATTCACCCCTCCACTTT.

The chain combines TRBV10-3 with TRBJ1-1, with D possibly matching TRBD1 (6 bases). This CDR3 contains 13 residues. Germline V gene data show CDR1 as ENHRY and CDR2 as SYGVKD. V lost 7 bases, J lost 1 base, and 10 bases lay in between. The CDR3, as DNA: TGTGCCATCACCCCGGACAGGAACACTGAAGCTTTCTTT. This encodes CAITPDRNTEAFF.

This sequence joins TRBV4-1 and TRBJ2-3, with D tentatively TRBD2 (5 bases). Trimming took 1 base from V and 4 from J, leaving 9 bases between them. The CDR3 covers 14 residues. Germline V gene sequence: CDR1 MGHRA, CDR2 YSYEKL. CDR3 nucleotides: TGCGCCAGCAGCCAAGGGAGCGGCGCAGATACGCAGTATTTT. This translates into CASSQGSGADTQYF.

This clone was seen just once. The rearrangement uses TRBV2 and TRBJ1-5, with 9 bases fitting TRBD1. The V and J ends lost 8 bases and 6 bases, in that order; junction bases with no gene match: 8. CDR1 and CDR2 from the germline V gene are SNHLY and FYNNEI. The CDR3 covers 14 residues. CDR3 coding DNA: TGTGCCAGCGTGGGACAGGGAGAGGTTCAGCCCCAGCATTTT. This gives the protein CASVGQGEVQPQHF.

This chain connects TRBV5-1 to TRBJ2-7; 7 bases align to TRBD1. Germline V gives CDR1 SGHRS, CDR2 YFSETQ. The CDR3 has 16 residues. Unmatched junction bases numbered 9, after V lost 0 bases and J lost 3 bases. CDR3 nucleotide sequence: TGCGCCAGCAGCTTGGCCGCGGACAGGAGAGACTACGAGCAGTACTTC. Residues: CASSLAADRRDYEQYF.